These 18 T cell receptor beta chains originate from one sample sequenced in a study of shared T cell receptors in the human thymus. Sequencing was performed with immunoSEQ multiplex PCR; in TCRdb, only in-frame clones are kept and a portion is missing. The sample lists about 660,000 clones; about 90% were seen once. These records were also assigned to another study, of human thymus T cells.

Sequenced input: thymocytes. These receptors originate from a boy in the first two years of life with a congenital heart defect.

J is TRBJ1-6 and V is TRBV10-3; 10 bases agree with TRBD1. CDR1 is ENHRY, CDR2 SYGVKD, per germline. Trimming at V came to 3 bases and at J to 8 bases, leaving 1 base not matched to a gene. This CDR3 has 14 residues. The CDR3 reads CAISDGQGDSPLHF. CDR3 DNA: TGTGCCATCAGTGATGGACAGGGGGATTCACCCCTCCACTTT.

This clone was recorded a few times. V usage is TRBV7-9 and J usage is TRBJ2-3, with a tentative D call TRBD2 (7 bases). V was pared by 3 bases and J by 8 bases, with 15 bases between. This CDR3 has 14 residues. Germline CDR1 and CDR2: SEHNR and FQNEAQ (reference sequence). CDR3 loop: CASSLSGEGGTQYF. The CDR3 region has the DNA TGTGCCAGCAGCTTGAGCGGGGAGGGGGGTACGCAGTATTTT. Drawing the rest from reference TRBV7-9 and TRBJ2-3, the complete variable domain is DTGVSQNPRHKITKRGQNVTFRCDPISEHNRLYWYRQTLGQGPEFLTYFQNEAQLEKSRLLSDRFSAERPKGSFSTLEIQRTEQGDSAMYLCASSLSGEGGTQYFGPGTRLTVL.

This clone has a single count. The chain recombines TRBV7-9 with TRBJ2-7; 8 nucleotides line up with TRBD2. This CDR3 contains 16 residues. Germline CDR1 SEHNR, CDR2 FQNEAQ (reference sequence). With 3 bases clipped from V and 0 bases from J, the junction kept 7 bases outside the gene matches. In DNA form, the CDR3 reads TGTGCCAGCAGCTTGGCTACTAGCGGTAGCTCCTACGAGCAGTACTTC. Translated: CASSLATSGSSYEQYF.

The chain has TRBV6-5 and TRBJ2-3, with D possibly being TRBD2 (5 bases). V lost 2 bases, J lost 4 bases, and 10 bases lay in between. The CDR3 consists of 14 residues. Germline-derived CDR1 and CDR2 are MNHEY and SVGAGI. CDR3 loop: CASSYRRNSDTQYF. The CDR3 DNA reads as TGTGCCAGCAGTTACCGGAGGAACTCAGATACGCAGTATTTT.

About this clone itself: Relative to the germline gene, one junction end is altered; a read error may explain this. Other nucleotide sequences from this sample produce the same CDR3. The gene calls are TRBV2 and TRBJ1-6; D perhaps matches TRBD1 (5 bases). This CDR3 spans 15 amino acids. Germline-derived CDR1 and CDR2 are SNHLY and FYNNEI. This CDR3 reads CASSAERGGNSPLHF. CDR3 bases: TGTGCCAGCAGTGCCGAGAGGGGAGGCAATTCCCCCCTCCACTTT.

This clone was seen a single time. The chain's CDR3 is CATSRERQPGELFF. The CDR3 coding sequence is TGTGCCACCAGCAGAGAGAGACAACCCGGGGAGCTGTTTTTT. The chain links TRBV15 to TRBJ2-2, with D unclear. This CDR3 region has 14 residues. CDR1 and CDR2 from the germline V gene are LNHNV and YYDKDF (reference sequence). The V and J ends lost 0 bases and 6 bases respectively, with 8 bases between them.

The V and J genes are TRBV28 and TRBJ1-2; 11 nucleotides match TRBD1. CDR1 and CDR2 from the germline V gene are MDHEN and SYDVKM. J lost 1 base, V lost 6 bases, and 10 bases had no gene match. The CDR3 has 17 amino acids. CDR3 region: CASRCGTGGDYNYGYTF. The CDR3 bases are TGTGCCAGCAGGTGCGGGACAGGGGGTGATTATAACTATGGCTACACCTTC.

This chain joins TRBV20-1 and TRBJ2-1; a possible D gene is TRBD2 (5 bases). CDR1 and CDR2 from the germline V gene are DFQATT and SNEGSKA (reference sequence). This CDR3 is 10 amino acids long. The V end lost 5 bases, the J end lost 9 bases, and 8 bases lay between the germline ends. The CDR3 here is CSAPSFEQFF. For the CDR3, the DNA is TGCAGTGCTCCTAGCTTTGAGCAGTTCTTC.

This chain links TRBV28 with TRBJ2-2; TRBD1 matches 8 bases. V lost 2 bases to trimming and J lost 4 bases; unmatched junction nucleotides: 24. Germline CDR1 reads MDHEN; CDR2 reads SYDVKM. This CDR3 region has 22 residues. The CDR3 spells CASSLSGRGRGRPLGGTGELFF. DNA for the CDR3: TGTGCCAGCAGTTTAAGTGGTCGGGGCAGGGGGCGCCCCCTCGGCGGCACCGGGGAGCTGTTTTTT.

This clone was seen only a few times. Other nucleotide sequences in the sample specify the same CDR3. The chain links TRBV25-1 to TRBJ1-6; tentatively, D is TRBD1 (6 bases). V was trimmed by 6 bases and J by 7 bases, leaving 13 bases between them. CDR3 length: 14 amino acids. Germline CDR1 and CDR2: MGHDK and SYGVNS. This CDR3 reads CASSNPTGNSPLHF. In DNA form, the CDR3 reads TGTGCCAGCAGCAACCCCACAGGGAATTCACCCCTCCACTTT. Drawing the rest from reference TRBV25-1 and TRBJ1-6, the complete variable domain is EADIYQTPRYLVIGTGKKITLECSQTMGHDKMYWYQQDPGMELHLIHYSYGVNSTEKGDLSSESTVSRIRTEHFPLTLESARPSHTSQYLCASSNPTGNSPLHFGNGTRLTVT.

The chain couples TRBV4-1 to TRBJ2-7, with TRBD2 matching over 13 bases. The V gene's germline CDR1 is MGHRA and CDR2 YSYEKL. The CDR3 is 16 amino acids. After removal of 4 bases from V and 3 bases from J, the junction contained 6 bases not matched to a gene. This chain's CDR3 is CASSRLAGGLNYEQYF. In DNA form, the CDR3 reads TGCGCCAGCAGCCGACTAGCGGGGGGACTAAACTACGAGCAGTACTTC.

V usage is TRBV7-2 and J usage is TRBJ1-2, with 11 bases lining up with TRBD1. CDR1 is SGHTA, CDR2 FQGNSA, per germline. J was trimmed by 4 bases and V by 0 bases; bases with no gene match: 13. This CDR3 spans 19 amino acids. DNA of the CDR3: TGTGCCAGCAGCTTAGCTCCCACGGGGGACAGGGGGGCCCCCTATGGCTACACCTTC. Translated, it gives CASSLAPTGDRGAPYGYTF.

This chain links TRBV18 with TRBJ2-1; 9 nucleotides align to TRBD1. V trimming: 3 bases; J trimming: 6 bases; junction bases outside the gene matches: 12. This CDR3 has 17 residues. Germline CDR1 and CDR2: KGHSH and LQKENI. The CDR3 region is CASSPGTGRRWANEQFF. The CDR3 DNA reads TGTGCCAGCTCACCCGGGACAGGGAGACGCTGGGCCAATGAGCAGTTCTTC.

This chain uses TRBV4-1 with TRBJ2-2, with a tentative D call TRBD1 (6 bases). The CDR3 is 14 amino acids. V dropped 4 bases and J dropped 3 bases, with 9 bases sitting between them. Germline V CDR1 and CDR2: MGHRA, YSYEKL. The CDR3 coding sequence is TGCGCCAGCAGCCCGGACAGACACACCGGGGAGCTGTTTTTT. This sequence encodes CASSPDRHTGELFF.

Comments on this clone: A read error may produce the germline difference seen at one junction end. Other DNA sequences within the sample encode an identical CDR3. The chain has TRBV4-3 and TRBJ2-2; 7 bases agree with TRBD1. CDR1 LGHNA and CDR2 YSLEER come from the germline V gene. This CDR3 has 19 residues. The CDR3 region has the DNA TGCGCCAGCAGCCAAGATGGGGACAGCATACACGCGAACACTGGGGAGCTGTTTTTT. It specifies CASSQDGDSIHANTGELFF.

The CDR3 loop reads CASRRQGSSYEQYF. CDR3 nucleotide sequence: TGTGCCAGCCGCCGACAGGGGAGCTCCTACGAGCAGTACTTC. The rearrangement joins TRBV28 to TRBJ2-7; 8 nucleotides agree with TRBD1. Germline CDR1 MDHEN, CDR2 SYDVKM. The CDR3 length is 14 residues. V gave up 8 bases and J gave up 0 bases; unmatched junction bases: 6.

This chain joins TRBV5-4 and TRBJ1-2; D unresolved. V lost 2 bases to trimming and J lost 5 bases, with 19 bases between them. Germline loops: CDR1 SGHNT, CDR2 YYREEE (reference sequence). The CDR3 extends over 16 amino acids. The chain's CDR3 is CASSLKSGSTSYGYTF. The CDR3 DNA reads TGTGCCAGCAGCTTAAAATCCGGGAGCACGTCGTATGGCTACACCTTC.

The gene calls are TRBV5-1 and TRBJ1-1; D is ambiguous. Trimming pared 5 bases from V and 1 base from J, leaving 15 bases between. Germline assignment: CDR1 SGHRS and CDR2 YFSETQ. This CDR3 comprises 15 residues. The CDR3 bases are TGCGCCAGCAGGGGCGGGCCCTCGGAGAACACTGAAGCTTTCTTT. Translating it yields CASRGGPSENTEAFF.